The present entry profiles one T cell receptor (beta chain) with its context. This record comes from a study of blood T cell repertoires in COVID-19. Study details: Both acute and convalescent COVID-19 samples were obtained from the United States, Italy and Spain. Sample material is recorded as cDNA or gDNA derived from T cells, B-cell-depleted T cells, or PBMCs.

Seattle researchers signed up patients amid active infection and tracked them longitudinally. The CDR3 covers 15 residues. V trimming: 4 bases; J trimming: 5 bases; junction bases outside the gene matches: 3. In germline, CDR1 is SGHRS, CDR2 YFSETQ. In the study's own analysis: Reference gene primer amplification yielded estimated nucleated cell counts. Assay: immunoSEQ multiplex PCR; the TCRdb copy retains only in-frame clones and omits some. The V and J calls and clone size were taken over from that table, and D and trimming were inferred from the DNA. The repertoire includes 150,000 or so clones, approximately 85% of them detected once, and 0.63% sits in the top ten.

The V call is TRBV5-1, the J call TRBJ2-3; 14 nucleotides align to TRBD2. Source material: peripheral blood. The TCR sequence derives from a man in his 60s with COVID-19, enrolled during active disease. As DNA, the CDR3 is TGCGCCAGCAGCCCGGGACTAGCGGGAGTAGATACGCAGTATTTT. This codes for CASSPGLAGVDTQYF.